What follows are 19 T cell receptor beta chains derived from one specimen sequenced in a study of OX40 agonist ivuxolimab in advanced cancers. Sequenced by immunoSEQ multiplex PCR; TCRdb stores in-frame clones only, minus some. Of approximately 92,000 clones listed, 84% are singletons. The source was CD4+ or CD8+ T cells sorted from blood, collected in a trial of the OX40 agonist ivuxolimab. The origin of the receptors is an adult with an advanced solid tumor such as melanoma, head and neck, liver or kidney cancer.

V is TRBV18 and J is TRBJ2-2, with D unclear. Germline assignment: CDR1 KGHSH and CDR2 LQKENI. V shed 2 bases and J shed 0 bases, with 10 bases lying between them. CDR3 length: 16 amino acids. CDR3 in DNA: TGTGCCAGCTCACCATGGCCAGAAACGAACACCGGGGAGCTGTTTTTT. Translating it yields CASSPWPETNTGELFF.

This chain connects TRBV10-3 to TRBJ2-7; D is perhaps TRBD2 (5 bases). The CDR3 sequence is 16 residues long. Germline CDR1 is ENHRY and CDR2 is SYGVKD. Trimming removed 2 bases at V and 4 bases at J, with 18 bases between. The CDR3 is CAISENAQRSQYEQYF. CDR3 DNA sequence: TGTGCCATCAGTGAGAATGCCCAGCGGAGCCAATACGAGCAGTACTTC.

The rearrangement links TRBV29-1 to TRBJ1-5, with D possibly TRBD1 on 6 matching bases. CDR3 size: 13 residues. The germline gives CDR1 SQVTM, CDR2 ANQGSEA. Trimming removed 3 bases at V and 2 bases at J, with 8 bases between. This chain's CDR3 is CSVETGGNQPQHF. CDR3 DNA: TGCAGCGTTGAGACAGGTGGCAATCAGCCCCAGCATTTT.

The V gene is TRBV19, the J gene TRBJ1-5; D is unclear. Between the trimmed V and J ends, which lost 3 bases and 6 bases, there was a span of 6 bases. Germline CDR1 LNHDA, CDR2 SQIVND (reference sequence). The CDR3 contains 12 residues. The CDR3 bases are TGTGCCAGTAGTATCGGGGTTCAGCCCCAGCATTTT. Protein product: CASSIGVQPQHF.

This clone was detected once. The rearrangement links TRBV5-1 to TRBJ2-1; 8 bases align to TRBD2. The CDR3 consists of 16 residues. Germline V gene data show CDR1 as SGHRS and CDR2 as YFSETQ. V trimming: 4 bases; J trimming: 7 bases; junction bases outside the gene matches: 13. DNA for the CDR3: TGCGCCAGCAGCCACCGTGTATCGGGGGGGGCGAATGAGCAGTTCTTC. Translating gives CASSHRVSGGANEQFF.

The chain has TRBV7-8 and TRBJ2-6, with TRBD1 as a possible D gene (5 bases). The CDR3 runs to 15 residues. CDR1 and CDR2 from the germline V gene are SGHVS and FQNEAQ. V lost 6 bases and J 2 bases, leaving 11 bases between the germline ends. The CDR3 DNA is TGTGCCAGCAGTGGGGCAAGGACTGGGGCCAACGTCCTGACTTTC. It translates to CASSGARTGANVLTF.

The chain employs TRBV5-1 and TRBJ1-1; no clear D gene. Germline lookup yields CDR1 SGHRS and CDR2 YFSETQ. V lost 0 bases and J lost 1, with 4 bases in between. This CDR3 has 13 amino acids. The CDR3 sequence is CASSLVTNTEAFF. For the CDR3, the DNA is TGCGCCAGCAGCTTGGTTACGAACACTGAAGCTTTCTTT.

The chain recombines TRBV5-4 with TRBJ2-7; a weak D match, TRBD1 (6 bases). CDR3 length equals 15 residues. Trimming took off 5 bases at V and 3 bases at J, with 18 bases between the two ends. CDR1 is SGHNT, CDR2 YYREEE, per germline (reference sequence). CDR3 DNA: TGTGCCAGCAGTCCCGCAGGGGCATCGGGCTACGAGCAGTACTTC. This gives the protein CASSPAGASGYEQYF.

The V call is TRBV19, the J call TRBJ1-2; no reliable D call. The ends were cut back, 3 bases at V and 3 bases at J, with 11 bases in the middle. The CDR3 totals 14 residues. The germline CDR1 and CDR2 sequences are LNHDA and SQIVND (reference sequence). Here the CDR3 reads CASSIGRADYGYTF. The CDR3 DNA reads as TGTGCCAGTAGTATCGGACGGGCGGACTATGGCTACACCTTC.

The V and J genes are TRBV6-1 and TRBJ2-1; D assignment may be TRBD1 or TRBD2 (5 bases each). Trimming took off 1 base at V and 7 bases at J, with 14 bases between the two ends. The CDR3 sequence is 15 residues long. Germline V CDR1 and CDR2: MNHNS, SASEGT. This chain's CDR3 is CASSEGGYKGNEQFF. Here the CDR3 DNA reads TGTGCCAGCAGTGAAGGGGGGTACAAGGGAAATGAGCAGTTCTTC.

V usage is TRBV5-5 and J usage is TRBJ2-1, with a possible D match to TRBD1 (6 bases). Trimming pared 1 base from V and 2 bases from J, leaving 7 bases between. CDR3 length equals 14 residues. Germline loops: CDR1 SGHKS, CDR2 YYEKEE (reference sequence). The CDR3 nucleotides read TGTGCCAGCAGCTTGTGGGGGCCCTACAATGAGCAGTTCTTC. Amino acid sequence: CASSLWGPYNEQFF.

The chain links TRBV6-1 to TRBJ2-7, with D possibly TRBD2 on 5 matching bases. Trimming shortened V by 3 bases and J by 0 bases, and 9 bases separated the two germline ends. This CDR3 is 14 amino acids long. Germline V gene lookup returns CDR1 MNHNS and CDR2 SASEGT. The DNA for the CDR3 is TGTGCCAGCAGTGAGTTCGGGGACTCCTACGAGCAGTACTTC. Translated, it gives CASSEFGDSYEQYF.

The gene calls are TRBV11-2 and TRBJ2-3, with TRBD1 matching 7 bases. Trimming removed 5 bases from V and 0 bases from J; junction bases left unmatched: 11. The CDR3 is made up of 17 amino acids. Germline CDR1 and CDR2: SGHAT and FQNNGV. The CDR3 bases are TGTGCCAGCAGCCGATTTGGGGCAGGGGGAAGCACAGATACGCAGTATTTT. Protein sequence: CASSRFGAGGSTDTQYF.

The V gene is TRBV30, the J gene TRBJ2-3; D gene ambiguous. Trimming took 1 base from V and 0 from J, leaving 11 bases between them. Germline V gene sequence: CDR1 GTSNPN, CDR2 SVGIG (reference sequence). This CDR3 spans 15 amino acids. This CDR3 is CAWSEPARSTDTQYF. In DNA form, the CDR3 reads TGTGCCTGGAGTGAGCCAGCCCGGAGCACAGATACGCAGTATTTT.

V is TRBV2 and J is TRBJ2-5, with D perhaps being TRBD1 or TRBD2 (5 bases each). The J call may be incorrect, as the DNA end agrees better with TRBJ2-7. Germline CDR1 SNHLY, CDR2 FYNNEI. The CDR3 has 12 residues. Here the CDR3 DNA reads TGTGCCAGCGGGGACCGCGTCTACGAGCAGTACTTC. Translated, it gives CASGDRVYEQYF.

The V and J genes are TRBV7-8 and TRBJ1-4, with a weak D call TRBD1 (5 bases). Trimming left V 5 bases short and J 8 bases short, with 18 bases between. CDR3 length equals 15 residues. Per germline, CDR1 SGHVS and CDR2 FQNEAQ. The CDR3 is CASSPEGGAREKLFF. In nucleotides, the CDR3 is TGTGCCAGCAGCCCGGAGGGTGGGGCGCGAGAAAAACTGTTTTTT.

The chain is built from TRBV18 and TRBJ2-1, with 16 nucleotides matching TRBD2. CDR1 is KGHSH, CDR2 LQKENI, per germline. The CDR3 has 17 amino acids. After removal of 5 bases from V and 8 bases from J, the junction contained 9 bases not matched to a gene. The CDR3 spells CASSGTSGGAGWDEQFF. The CDR3 DNA reads TGTGCCAGCTCAGGGACTAGCGGGGGGGCCGGCTGGGATGAGCAGTTCTTC.

This chain links TRBV27 with TRBJ2-7, with D maybe TRBD1 (5 bases). Germline loops: CDR1 MNHEY, CDR2 SMNVEV (reference sequence). The CDR3 covers 16 residues. With 5 bases removed from V and 7 bases from J, the gap between germline ends came to 24 bases. The CDR3 nucleotides are TGTGCCAGCAGTCCTAACAGGTGGACAATTGGGTGGGAGCAGTACTTC. It encodes CASSPNRWTIGWEQYF.

This clone was recorded a few times. The V and J genes are TRBV2 and TRBJ2-1; possible D gene TRBD2, 6 bases. Germline V gene lookup returns CDR1 SNHLY and CDR2 FYNNEI. Between the trimmed V and J ends, which lost 0 bases and 2 bases, there was a span of 17 bases. There are 18 residues in the CDR3. CDR3 coding DNA: TGTGCCAGCAGTGAAGCGCTTCCCCAGGGCGGGACCTACAATGAGCAGTTCTTC. Protein sequence: CASSEALPQGGTYNEQFF.